This paragraph reports one TCR beta chain. Sample time point: peripheral blood 6 weeks after treatment start. The sample belongs to a study of PD-L1 blockade in urothelial cancer. This table comes from immunoSEQ multiplex PCR, and its TCRdb copy is limited to in-frame clones, with some not included. This table holds roughly 45,000 clones, about 82% found once. The TCR comes from a man in his 70s with urothelial cancer. The specimen comprised PBMCs, sampled around atezolizumab (anti-PD-L1) treatment.

The DNA for the CDR3 is TGTGCCAGCAGCGTTAGGTTTCTTTCGACACAGGGCAAAAACATTCAGTACTTC. Its protein is CASSVRFLSTQGKNIQYF. V and J are TRBV7-9 and TRBJ2-4; D perhaps matches TRBD1 (6 bases). The CDR3 covers 18 residues. CDR1 is SEHNR, CDR2 FQNEAQ, per germline (reference sequence). V was shortened by 5 bases and J by 3 bases, with 23 bases between the two germline ends. The full variable domain, completed using reference TRBV7-9 and TRBJ2-4, is DTGVSQNPRHKITKRGQNVTFRCDPISEHNRLYWYRQTLGQGPEFLTYFQNEAQLEKSRLLSDRFSAERPKGSFSTLEIQRTEQGDSAMYLCASSVRFLSTQGKNIQYFGAGTRLSVL.